The present entry profiles one T cell receptor beta chain with its context. V lost 2 bases, J lost 0 bases, and 10 bases stayed unmatched. CDR3 length: 16 amino acids. Germline lookup yields CDR1 GTSNPN and CDR2 SVGIG (reference sequence). These data come from a study of CD8 T cells in Susac syndrome. Sequencing of TCR beta covered CD8+ and CD4+ T cells obtained from blood. Both CD4+ and CD8+ T cells were negatively isolated, and TEMRA cells underwent FACS enrichment. Random hexamers were used to reverse transcribe roughly 0.45 to 1 ug of RNA. Multiplex immunoSEQ PCR targeted 54 Vbeta and 13 Jbeta TCR beta segments. TCRdb independently ran MiXCR on the immunoSEQ multiplex PCR reads; one entry per CDR3 protein. The profile covers roughly 180,000 distinct CDR3 sequences, with just under 95% appearing a single time and 0.11% to 0.15% taken by the ten largest.

The TCR comes from a human donor in good health. The genes are TRBV30 and TRBJ2-7; 7 bases map to TRBD1. Input material: CD4+ T cells from PBMCs. Written as DNA, the CDR3 is TGTGCCTGGAGTCGCATGACAGGGATTAGCTCCTACGAGCAGTACTTC. Translation: CAWSRMTGISSYEQYF. Full variable domain (rest looked up from reference TRBV30 and TRBJ2-7): SQTIHQWPATLVQPVGSPLSLECTVEGTSNPNLYWYRQAAGRGLQLLFYSVGIGQISSEVPQNLSASRPQDRQFILSSKKLLLSDSGFYLCAWSRMTGISSYEQYFGPGTRLTVT.